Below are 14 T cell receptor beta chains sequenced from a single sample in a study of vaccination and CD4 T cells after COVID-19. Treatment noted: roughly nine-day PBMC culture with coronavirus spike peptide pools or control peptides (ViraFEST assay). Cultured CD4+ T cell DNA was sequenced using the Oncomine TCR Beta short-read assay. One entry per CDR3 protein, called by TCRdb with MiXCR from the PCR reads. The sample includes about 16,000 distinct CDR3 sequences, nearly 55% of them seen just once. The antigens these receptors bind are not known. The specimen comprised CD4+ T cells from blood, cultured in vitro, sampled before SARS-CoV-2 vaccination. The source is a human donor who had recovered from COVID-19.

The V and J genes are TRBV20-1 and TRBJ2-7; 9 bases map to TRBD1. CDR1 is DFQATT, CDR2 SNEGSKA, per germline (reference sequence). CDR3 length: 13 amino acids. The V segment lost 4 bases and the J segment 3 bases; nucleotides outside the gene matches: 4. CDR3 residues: CSATGTGFYEQYF. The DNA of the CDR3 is TGCAGTGCTACCGGGACAGGGTTCTACGAGCAGTACTTC.

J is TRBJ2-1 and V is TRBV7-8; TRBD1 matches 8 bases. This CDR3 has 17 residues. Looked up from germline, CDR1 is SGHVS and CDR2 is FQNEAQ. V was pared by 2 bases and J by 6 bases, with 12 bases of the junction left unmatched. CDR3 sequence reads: CASSLSRAADRANEQFF. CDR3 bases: TGTGCCAGCAGCTTATCGCGGGCGGCGGACAGGGCCAATGAGCAGTTCTTC.

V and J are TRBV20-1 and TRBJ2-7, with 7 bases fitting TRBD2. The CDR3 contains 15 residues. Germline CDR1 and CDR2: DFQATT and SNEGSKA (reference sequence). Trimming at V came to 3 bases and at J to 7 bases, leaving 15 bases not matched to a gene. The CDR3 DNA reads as TGCAGTGCTAGCCCAATAGGACTAGGTTTCATGGAGCAGTACTTC. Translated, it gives CSASPIGLGFMEQYF.

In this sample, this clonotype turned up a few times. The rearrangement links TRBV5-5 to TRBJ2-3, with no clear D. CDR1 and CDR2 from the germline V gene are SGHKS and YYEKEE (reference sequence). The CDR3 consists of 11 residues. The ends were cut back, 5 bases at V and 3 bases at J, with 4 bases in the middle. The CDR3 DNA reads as TGTGCCAGCAGTTGGACAGATACGCAGTATTTT. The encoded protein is CASSWTDTQYF.

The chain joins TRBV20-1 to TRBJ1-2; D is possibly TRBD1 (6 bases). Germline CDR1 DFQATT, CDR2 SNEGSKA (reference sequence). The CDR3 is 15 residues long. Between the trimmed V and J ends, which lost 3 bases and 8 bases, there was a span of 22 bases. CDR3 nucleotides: TGCAGTGCTAGTACTCCCACAGGGACGGCTTGGGGCTACACCTTC. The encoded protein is CSASTPTGTAWGYTF.

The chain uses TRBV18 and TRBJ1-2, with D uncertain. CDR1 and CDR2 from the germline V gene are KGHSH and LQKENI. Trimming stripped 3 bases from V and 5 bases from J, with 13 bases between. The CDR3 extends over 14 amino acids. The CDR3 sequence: CASSPGEGSYGYTF. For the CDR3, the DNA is TGTGCCAGCTCACCGGGCGAGGGTTCGTATGGCTACACCTTC. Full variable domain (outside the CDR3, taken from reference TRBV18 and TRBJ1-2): NAGVMQNPRHLVRRRGQEARLRCSPMKGHSHVYWYRQLPEEGLKFMVYLQKENIIDESGMPKERFSAEFPKEGPSILRIQQVVRGDSAAYFCASSPGEGSYGYTFGSGTRLTVV.

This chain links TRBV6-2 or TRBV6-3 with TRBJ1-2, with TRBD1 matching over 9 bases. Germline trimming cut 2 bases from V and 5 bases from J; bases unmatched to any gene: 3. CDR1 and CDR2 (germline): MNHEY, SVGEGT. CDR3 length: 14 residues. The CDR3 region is CASSYDRGDYGYTF. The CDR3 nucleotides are TGTGCCAGCAGTTACGACAGGGGGGATTATGGCTACACCTTC.

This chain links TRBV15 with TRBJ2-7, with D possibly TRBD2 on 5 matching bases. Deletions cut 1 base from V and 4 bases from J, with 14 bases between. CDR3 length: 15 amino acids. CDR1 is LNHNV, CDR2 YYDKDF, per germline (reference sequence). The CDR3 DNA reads TGTGCCACCAGCAGAGTAGCGACCAGTTCGTACGAGCAGTACTTC. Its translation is CATSRVATSSYEQYF.

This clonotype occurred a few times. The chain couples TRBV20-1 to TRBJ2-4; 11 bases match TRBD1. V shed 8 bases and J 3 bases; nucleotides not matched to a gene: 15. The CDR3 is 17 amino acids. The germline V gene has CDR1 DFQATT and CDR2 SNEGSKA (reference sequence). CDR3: CSTLLDPGTGGKNIQYF. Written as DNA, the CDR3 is TGCAGTACCCTGCTAGACCCCGGGACAGGGGGCAAAAACATTCAGTACTTC.

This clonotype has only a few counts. This CDR3 is CSASVGTTVYQETQYF. CDR3 coding DNA: TGCAGTGCTAGCGTAGGAACGACAGTCTACCAAGAGACCCAGTACTTC. This sequence joins TRBV20-1 and TRBJ2-5, with D tentatively TRBD1 (5 bases). The CDR3 runs to 16 residues. Germline V lookup: CDR1 DFQATT, CDR2 SNEGSKA (reference sequence). V lost 3 bases and J 0 bases, leaving 17 bases between the germline ends.

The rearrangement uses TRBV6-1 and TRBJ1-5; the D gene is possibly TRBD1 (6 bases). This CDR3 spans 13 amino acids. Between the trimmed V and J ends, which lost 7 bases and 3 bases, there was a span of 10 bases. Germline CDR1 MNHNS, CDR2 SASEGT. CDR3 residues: CASTTGNNQPQHF. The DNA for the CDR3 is TGTGCCAGCACCACAGGGAACAATCAGCCCCAGCATTTT.

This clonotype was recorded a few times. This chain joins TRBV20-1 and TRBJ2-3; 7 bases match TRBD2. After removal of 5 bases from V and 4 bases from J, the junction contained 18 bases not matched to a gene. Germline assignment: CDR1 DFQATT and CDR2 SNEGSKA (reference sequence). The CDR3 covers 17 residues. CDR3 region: CSALRGEGLQEADTQYF. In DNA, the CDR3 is TGCAGTGCTTTACGGGGGGAGGGCCTCCAAGAGGCAGATACGCAGTATTTT.

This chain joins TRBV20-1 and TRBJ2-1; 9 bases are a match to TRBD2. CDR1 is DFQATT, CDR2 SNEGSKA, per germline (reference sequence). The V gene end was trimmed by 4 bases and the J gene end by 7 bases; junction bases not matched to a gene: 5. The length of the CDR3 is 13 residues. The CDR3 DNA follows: TGCAGTGCTATGGCGGGAGGGAGGAATGAGCAGTTCTTC. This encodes CSAMAGGRNEQFF.

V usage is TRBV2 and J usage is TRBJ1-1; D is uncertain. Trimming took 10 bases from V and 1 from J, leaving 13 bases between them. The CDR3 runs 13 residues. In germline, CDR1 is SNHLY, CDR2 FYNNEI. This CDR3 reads CATRFDSNTEAFF. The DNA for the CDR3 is TGTGCCACCCGGTTTGATTCGAACACTGAAGCTTTCTTT.